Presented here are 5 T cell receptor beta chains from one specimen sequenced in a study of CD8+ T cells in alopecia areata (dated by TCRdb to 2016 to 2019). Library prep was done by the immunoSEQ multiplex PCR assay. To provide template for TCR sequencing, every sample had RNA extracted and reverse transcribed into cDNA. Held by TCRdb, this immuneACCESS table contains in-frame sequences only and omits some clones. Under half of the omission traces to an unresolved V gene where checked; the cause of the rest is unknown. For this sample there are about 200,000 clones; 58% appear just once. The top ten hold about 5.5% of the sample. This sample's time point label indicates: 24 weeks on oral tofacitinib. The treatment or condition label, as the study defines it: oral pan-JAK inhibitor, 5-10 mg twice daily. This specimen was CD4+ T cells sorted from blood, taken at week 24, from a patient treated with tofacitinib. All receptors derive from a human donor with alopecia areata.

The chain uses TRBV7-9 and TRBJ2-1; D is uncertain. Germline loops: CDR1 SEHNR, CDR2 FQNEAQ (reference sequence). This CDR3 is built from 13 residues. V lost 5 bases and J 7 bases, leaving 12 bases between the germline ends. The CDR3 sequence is CASSQEVQNEQFF. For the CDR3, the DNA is TGTGCCAGCAGCCAAGAGGTCCAGAATGAGCAGTTCTTC.

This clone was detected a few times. The CDR3 protein is CASILMLGKGETQYF. In nucleotides, the CDR3 is TGTGCCAGCATCCTGATGCTGGGGAAGGGCGAGACCCAGTACTTC. The genes are TRBV7-2 and TRBJ2-5, with D unclear. The V gene lost 7 bases and the J gene lost 5 bases, with 20 bases spanning the gap. Germline V gene lookup returns CDR1 SGHTA and CDR2 FQGNSA. The CDR3 is 15 residues long. The full variable domain, with the rest looked up from reference TRBV7-2 and TRBJ2-5, is GAGVSQSPSNKVTEKGKDVELRCDPISGHTALYWYRQSLGQGLEFLIYFQGNSAPDKSGLPSDRFSAERTGGSVSTLTIQRTQQEDSAVYLCASILMLGKGETQYFGPGTRLLVL.

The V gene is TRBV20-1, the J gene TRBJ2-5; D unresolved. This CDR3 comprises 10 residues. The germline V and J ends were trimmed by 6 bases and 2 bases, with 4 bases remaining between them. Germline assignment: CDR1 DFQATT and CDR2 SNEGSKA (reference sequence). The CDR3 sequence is CSAVQETQYF. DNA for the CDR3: TGCAGTGCAGTACAAGAGACCCAGTACTTC.

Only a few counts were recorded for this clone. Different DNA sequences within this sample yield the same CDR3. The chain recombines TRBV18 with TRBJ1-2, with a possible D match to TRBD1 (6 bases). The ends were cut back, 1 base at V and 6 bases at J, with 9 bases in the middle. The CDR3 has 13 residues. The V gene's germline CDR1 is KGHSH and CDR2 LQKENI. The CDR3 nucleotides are TGTGCCAGCTCACCACGTCCAGGGGATGGCTACACCTTC. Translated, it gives CASSPRPGDGYTF.

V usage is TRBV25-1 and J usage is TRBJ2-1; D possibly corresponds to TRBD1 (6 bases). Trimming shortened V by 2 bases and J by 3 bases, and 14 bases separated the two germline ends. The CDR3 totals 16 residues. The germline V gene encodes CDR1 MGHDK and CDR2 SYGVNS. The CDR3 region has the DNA TGTGCCAGCAGTGAAGTGTCAGGGGTTGGCTACAATGAGCAGTTCTTC. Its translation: CASSEVSGVGYNEQFF.